These 14 T cell receptor beta chains share one sample of origin, sequenced in a study of blood T cell repertoires in COVID-19. The protocol was immunoSEQ multiplex PCR, while the TCRdb copy is restricted to in-frame clones and leaves out a portion. The sample has about 260,000 clones, about 85% seen once. Sequencing was carried out using peripheral blood. These receptors came from a human donor in a cohort sampled during active COVID-19.

This rearrangement joins TRBV29-1 to TRBJ2-7; 9 bases fit TRBD2. Germline CDR1 is SQVTM and CDR2 is ANQGSEA. The CDR3 has 13 residues. V shed 6 bases and J 6 bases; nucleotides not matched to a gene: 9. The chain's CDR3 is CSVGTSLLSEQYF. The CDR3, as DNA: TGCAGCGTGGGGACTAGCCTTCTCTCCGAGCAGTACTTC.

The chain couples TRBV7-9 to TRBJ1-1; 8 positions match TRBD1. This CDR3 region has 17 residues. CDR1 SEHNR and CDR2 FQNEAQ come from the germline V gene (reference sequence). V shed 0 bases and J 0 bases; nucleotides not matched to a gene: 6. Here the CDR3 reads CASSLARMTGVNTEAFF. The CDR3 DNA is TGTGCCAGCAGCTTAGCCCGAATGACAGGGGTGAACACTGAAGCTTTCTTT.

The rearrangement joins TRBV2 to TRBJ2-1; D call uncertain. The germline V and J ends were trimmed by 4 bases and 12 bases, with 10 bases remaining between them. The CDR3 consists of 11 residues. The germline gives CDR1 SNHLY, CDR2 FYNNEI. CDR3 DNA: TGTGCCAGCAGTGCTCGCACGCGGCAGTTCTTC. Translation gives CASSARTRQFF.

This clone was found once. The rearrangement uses TRBV6-5 and TRBJ2-2, with D perhaps matching TRBD2 (5 bases). Per germline, CDR1 MNHEY and CDR2 SVGAGI. The V and J ends lost 10 bases and 5 bases respectively, with 14 bases between them. The CDR3 totals 13 residues. DNA for the CDR3: TGTGCCACCCCGAGGAGAGGGACCGGGGAGCTGTTTTTT. This encodes CATPRRGTGELFF.

This chain uses TRBV18 with TRBJ2-3; 11 bases are a match to TRBD2. Germline V gene sequence: CDR1 KGHSH, CDR2 LQKENI. The CDR3 spans 17 residues. Trimming removed 3 bases from V and 4 bases from J; junction bases left unmatched: 9. The CDR3 nucleotides are TGTGCCAGCTCACCGGGGACTAGCGGAGTGAGGGCAGATACGCAGTATTTT. This translates into CASSPGTSGVRADTQYF.

The chain carries TRBV5-3 and TRBJ2-4; D remains unclear. TRBV5-3 is noted as an ORF with a role that remains uncertain. The CDR3 spans 15 residues. Trimming removed 1 base at V and 0 bases at J, with 8 bases between. The CDR3 loop reads CARSLYSIAKNIQYF. In DNA form, the CDR3 reads TGTGCCAGAAGCTTGTACAGTATAGCCAAAAACATTCAGTACTTC.

The chain has TRBV5-5 and TRBJ2-1, with TRBD2 matching 7 bases. Germline V gives CDR1 SGHKS, CDR2 YYEKEE (reference sequence). CDR3 length: 16 residues. The V segment lost 0 bases and the J segment 1 base; nucleotides outside the gene matches: 4. Written as DNA, the CDR3 is TGTGCCAGCAGCTTGGCCCCTAGCGGATCCTACAATGAGCAGTTCTTC. It specifies CASSLAPSGSYNEQFF.

This clone turned up a few times. This sequence joins TRBV10-3 and TRBJ2-1; D uncertain. The V end lost 5 bases, the J end lost 0 bases, and 11 bases lay between the germline ends. Germline assignment: CDR1 ENHRY and CDR2 SYGVKD. This CDR3 spans 15 amino acids. CDR3 in amino acids: CAISKQTTSYNEQFF. The CDR3 bases are TGTGCCATCAGTAAACAGACGACCTCCTACAATGAGCAGTTCTTC.

This chain uses TRBV14 with TRBJ2-7, with unresolved D. Trimming took off 4 bases at V and 3 bases at J, with 10 bases between the two ends. Germline V gene lookup returns CDR1 SGHDN and CDR2 FVKESK. CDR3 length: 13 amino acids. CDR3: CASSLRTFYEQYF. CDR3 DNA sequence: TGTGCCAGCAGCCTCCGAACATTCTACGAGCAGTACTTC.

This clone occurred once. V is TRBV28 and J is TRBJ1-3, with 8 bases that match TRBD1. With V trimmed by 6 bases and J by 5 bases, 6 bases remained unmatched. The CDR3 length is 14 residues. Per the germline V gene, CDR1 is MDHEN and CDR2 is SYDVKM. CDR3 sequence reads: CASRISGGRNTIYF. DNA of the CDR3: TGTGCCAGCAGAATTTCAGGGGGCAGAAACACCATATATTTT.

The chain carries TRBV19 and TRBJ1-5, with D perhaps TRBD1 (5 bases). The germline CDR1 and CDR2 sequences are LNHDA and SQIVND (reference sequence). Deletions cut 7 bases from V and 1 base from J, with 8 bases between. This CDR3 is built from 13 residues. CDR3 in amino acids: CASTRQSNQPQHF. The CDR3 DNA follows: TGTGCCAGTACTCGACAGAGCAATCAGCCCCAGCATTTT.

The genes are TRBV6-5 and TRBJ2-7, with 9 bases lining up with TRBD2. The length of the CDR3 is 13 residues. The V segment lost 8 bases and the J segment 2 bases; nucleotides outside the gene matches: 4. Germline V gene data show CDR1 as MNHEY and CDR2 as SVGAGI. The CDR3 sequence is CASRSSGAYEQYF. Written as DNA, the CDR3 is TGTGCCAGCCGCTCTAGCGGGGCCTACGAGCAGTACTTC.

The gene calls are TRBV3-1 (or the pseudogene TRBV3-2) and TRBJ1-1; no reliable D call. Germline V gene sequence: CDR1 LGHDT, CDR2 YNNKEL (reference sequence). The CDR3 has 13 amino acids. Between the trimmed V and J ends, which lost 1 base and 11 bases, there was a span of 14 bases. Here the CDR3 reads CASSQGRLRSAFF. CDR3 DNA sequence: TGTGCCAGCAGCCAAGGCCGGTTGCGGTCGGCTTTCTTT.

The chain couples TRBV28 to TRBJ1-1; 7 positions match TRBD1. The J segment lost 8 bases and the V segment lost 5 bases, leaving 2 bases of the junction unmatched. Germline-derived CDR1 and CDR2 are MDHEN and SYDVKM. The CDR3 runs 11 residues. CDR3 coding DNA: TGTGCCAGCAGTGGGGGACAGGAAGCTTTCTTT. Its translation is CASSGGQEAFF.